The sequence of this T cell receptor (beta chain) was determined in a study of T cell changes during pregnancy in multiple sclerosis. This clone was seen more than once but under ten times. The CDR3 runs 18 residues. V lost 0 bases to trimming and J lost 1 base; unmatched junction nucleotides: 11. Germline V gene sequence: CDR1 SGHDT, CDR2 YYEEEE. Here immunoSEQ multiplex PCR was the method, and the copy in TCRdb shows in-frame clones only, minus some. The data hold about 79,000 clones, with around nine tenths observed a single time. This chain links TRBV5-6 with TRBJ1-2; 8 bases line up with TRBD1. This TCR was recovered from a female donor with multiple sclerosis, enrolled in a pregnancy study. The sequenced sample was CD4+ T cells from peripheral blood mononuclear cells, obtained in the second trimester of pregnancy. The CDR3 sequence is CASSLGPPGTGLNYGYTF. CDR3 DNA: TGTGCCAGCAGCTTGGGCCCGCCAGGGACAGGCCTTAACTATGGCTACACCTTC.